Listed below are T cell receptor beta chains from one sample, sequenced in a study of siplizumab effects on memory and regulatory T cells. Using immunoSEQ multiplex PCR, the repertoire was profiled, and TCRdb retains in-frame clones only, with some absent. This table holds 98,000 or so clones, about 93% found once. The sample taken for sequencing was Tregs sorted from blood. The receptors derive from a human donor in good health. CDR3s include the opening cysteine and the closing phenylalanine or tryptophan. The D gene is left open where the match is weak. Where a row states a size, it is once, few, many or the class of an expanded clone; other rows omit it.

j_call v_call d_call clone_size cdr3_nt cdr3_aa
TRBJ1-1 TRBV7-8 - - TGTGCCAGCCTCACCTCGGGACGTATGTCCACTGAAGCTTTCTTT CASLTSGRMSTEAFF
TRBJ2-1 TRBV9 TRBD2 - TGTGCCAGCAGCTCACACGGGACTAACAATGAGCAGTTCTTC CASSSHGTNNEQFF
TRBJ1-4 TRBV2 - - TGTGCCAGCAGAGCTGACAGAAGGGAACTGTTTTTT CASRADRRELFF
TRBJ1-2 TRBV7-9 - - TGTGCCAGCAGCGCCACCCATGGCTACACCTTC CASSATHGYTF
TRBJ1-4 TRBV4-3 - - TGCGCCAGCAGCCAAGATTACGGAACTAATGAAAAACTGTTTTTT CASSQDYGTNEKLFF
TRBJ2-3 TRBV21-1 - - TGTGCCAGCAGCAAAGCCGGGAGGGACCCAGATACGCAGTATTTT CASSKAGRDPDTQYF
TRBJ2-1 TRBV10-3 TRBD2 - TGTGCCATCGGGACACTTGGCGGGGGGGCCGATGAGCAGTTCTTC CAIGTLGGGADEQFF
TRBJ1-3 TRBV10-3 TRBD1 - TGTGCCATCAGTGGCCCAGGGGGCTCTGGAAACACCATATATTTT CAISGPGGSGNTIYF
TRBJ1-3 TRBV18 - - TGTGCCAGCTCACCGGGCTCTGGAAACACCATATATTTT CASSPGSGNTIYF
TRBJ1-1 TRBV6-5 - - TGTGCCAGCAGCCGGTGGACAGACCTAAACACTGAAGCTTTCTTT CASSRWTDLNTEAFF
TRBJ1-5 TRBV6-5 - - TGTGCCAGCAGTTACTCTTTGGGGAATAGGCAGCCCCAGCATTTT CASSYSLGNRQPQHF
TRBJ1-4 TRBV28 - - TGTGCCAGCAACCCAACAGGGATAGTGGCTAATGAAAAACTGTTTTTT CASNPTGIVANEKLFF
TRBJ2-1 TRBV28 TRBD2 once TGTGCCAGCAGACTCAGAGCGGGAGTTTTTCGGGAGCAGTTCTTC CASRLRAGVFREQFF
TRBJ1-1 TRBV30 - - TGTGCCTGGAGCACGGGGGGGTTGGCCACTGAAGCTTTCTTT CAWSTGGLATEAFF
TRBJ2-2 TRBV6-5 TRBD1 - TGTGCCAGCAGCTCCGGGACAGTCTCCCCCGGGGAGCTGTTTTTT CASSSGTVSPGELFF
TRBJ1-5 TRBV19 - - TGTGCCAGTCAATCCAGATCAGCCCATCAGCCCCAGCATTTT CASQSRSAHQPQHF
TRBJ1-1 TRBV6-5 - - TGTGCCAGCATGAAGAGGGGATGGAGCACTGAAGCTTTCTTT CASMKRGWSTEAFF
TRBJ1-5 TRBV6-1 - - TGTGCCAGCAGTGAAGGTGTAGGGGGGAGTCAGCCCCAGCATTTT CASSEGVGGSQPQHF
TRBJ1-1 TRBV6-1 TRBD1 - TGTGCCAGCAGAGACAGGGGGGGGAACACTGAAGCTTTCTTT CASRDRGGNTEAFF
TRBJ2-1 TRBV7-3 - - TGTGCCAGCAGCTTAACGGCAGGGGTCGATGAGCAGTTCTTC CASSLTAGVDEQFF
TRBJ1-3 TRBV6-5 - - TGTGCCAGCAGTTACTCGCAGGTCTCTGGAAACACCATATATTTT CASSYSQVSGNTIYF
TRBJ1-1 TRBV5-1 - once TGCGCCAGCAGGCCGGAACAGGTGGCGGCATCTGAAGCTTTCTTT CASRPEQVAASEAFF
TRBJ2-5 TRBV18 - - TGTGCCAGCTCCCTCATCCGGGGCGTACAAGAGACCCAGTACTTC CASSLIRGVQETQYF
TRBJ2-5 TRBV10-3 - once TGTGCCATCAGTGGATCTCAAGTTCCCCGGGGGACCCAGTACTTC CAISGSQVPRGTQYF
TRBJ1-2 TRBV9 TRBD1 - TGTGCCAGCAGCGTAGGGGACAGTTATGGCTACACCTTC CASSVGDSYGYTF
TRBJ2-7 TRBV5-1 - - TGCGCCAGCAGCATAGAGCCCGCCAGGGTTCGGTACTTC CASSIEPARVRYF
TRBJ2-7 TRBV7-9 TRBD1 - TGTGCCAGCAGCTCAGACAGGGGCGAGCAGTACTTC CASSSDRGEQYF
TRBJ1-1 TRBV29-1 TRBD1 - TGCAGCGTTGGACAGGGAATCACTGAAGCTTTCTTT CSVGQGITEAFF
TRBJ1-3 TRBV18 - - TGTGCCAGCTCACCCCCCGGACTGGGGAACACCATATATTTT CASSPPGLGNTIYF
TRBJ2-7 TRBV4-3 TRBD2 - TGCGCCAGCAGCCTCGGACTAGCGGGGAACTACGAGCAGTACTTC CASSLGLAGNYEQYF
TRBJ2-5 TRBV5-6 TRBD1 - TGTGCCAGCAGCTCTATGACAGGGGATTTTCAGTACTTC CASSSMTGDFQYF
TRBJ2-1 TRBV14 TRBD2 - TGTGCCAGCAGCGTCCGGGACAGGGCTAGCGGGGGGACCTACAATGAGCAGTTCTTC CASSVRDRASGGTYNEQFF
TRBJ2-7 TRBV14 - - TGTGCCAGCAGCCATGTTAACAGGGCCGAGCAGTACTTC CASSHVNRAEQYF
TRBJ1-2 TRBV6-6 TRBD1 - TGTGCCAGCAGTTCGCGACAGGGGTTTGACTATGGCTACACCTTC CASSSRQGFDYGYTF
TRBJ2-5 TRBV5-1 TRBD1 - TGCGCCAGCAGCTTGGGGACAGGGGGCCTAGAGACCCAGTACTTC CASSLGTGGLETQYF
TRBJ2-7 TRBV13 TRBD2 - TGTGCCAGCAGCCGGGTGGGAGGGGAGCAGTACTTC CASSRVGGEQYF
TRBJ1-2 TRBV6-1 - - TGTGCCAGCAGTGGAACATCAGGGAACTATGGCTACACCTTC CASSGTSGNYGYTF
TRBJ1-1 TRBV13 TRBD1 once TGTGCCAGCAGCAGATACGGGACAGGGTCACGCGCTTTCTTT CASSRYGTGSRAFF